This T cell receptor beta chain was recovered during a study of T-cell memory formation after mild COVID-19. 5'RACE primed at constant segments yielded TCR alpha and TCR beta cDNA libraries bearing sample barcodes and UMIs. TCRdb independently ran MiXCR on the 5' RACE reads; one entry per CDR3 protein. Of about 400,000 distinct CDR3 sequences listed, about a sixth were seen once; the top ten hold 20% to 25%. Regarding the study as a whole: From day 15 to 85, contracting clones were balanced between CD4 and CD8, whereas later expanders leaned toward CD4+.

Germline V CDR1 and CDR2: LNHDA, SQIVND (reference sequence). Unmatched junction bases numbered 9, after V lost 8 bases and J lost 4 bases. This CDR3 is 16 amino acids long. On this clonotype itself: The antigen is unknown.

This receptor was obtained from a man younger than 35 who had mild COVID-19 (a few samples of this study predate the infection). Cell type and time point are not known. The sequenced material came from PBMCs or a T cell subset sorted from them (not recorded which). The chain links TRBV19 to TRBJ2-6, with 9 bases aligning to TRBD1. The CDR3 loop reads CASAEQGARGANVLTF. CDR3 in DNA: TGTGCCAGTGCCGAACAGGGGGCGAGAGGGGCCAACGTCCTGACTTTC.